This T cell receptor (beta chain) was sequenced for a study of blood T cell repertoires in COVID-19 (dated by TCRdb to about 2020). Study-level background: Samples from collaborators originated in the United States, Italy and Spain and spanned both the acute and convalescent phases of COVID-19. The prospective study material was composed of cDNA or gDNA derived from T cells, B-cell-depleted T cells, or PBMCs. Subjects who had been exposed to COVID-19, were actively infected with it, or had recovered from it provided the deeply sampled blood TCRbeta repertoires that made up the dataset. The repertoires were released in a freely available public database intended as a resource for research on the immune response to SARS-CoV-2. Samples were obtained from the ongoing ImmuneRACE study (first 160 participants) and from 1,254 subjects provided by 6 global collaborators. The sample metadata nearly always contained a de-identified subject ID, COVID-19 status, age in years and sex. Where available, HLA class I and class II types were taken from metadata supplied by the sample provider and were not determined by assay-based typing. Paper-wide results and their limitations: Clinical and demographic metadata were provided uncurated, with the amount varying by source and participant.

Collaborating institutions collected whole blood in K2EDTA tubes following their own protocols. Collaborator samples were shipped for TCRbeta analysis as frozen whole blood, isolated PBMCs, or DNA extracted from either sample type. Comments on this clone: Which antigen it targets is not known. Base-call qualities are not available, and no considerably larger clone is one nucleotide away.

The CDR3 runs 14 amino acids, cysteine and phenylalanine included. This entry keeps only the CDR3 DNA: 42 bases, framed from base 1. The V end loses 5 bases and the J end loses 2 bases, and a stretch of 7 bases separates them. From the germline V gene, CDR1 is SGHTA and CDR2 is FQGTGA. TCRbeta CDR3 regions were amplified from genomic DNA using the immunoSEQ Assay, a bias-controlled multiplex PCR. In the original analysis: The number of nucleated cells in each sample was estimated from the amplification of reference gene primers within the assay. Sequence reads were collapsed and filtered to measure the absolute abundance of every unique TCRbeta CDR3 rearrangement. For each sample, productive Simpson clonality was calculated by taking the square root of Simpson's diversity index across productive rearrangements. TCRdb's version of the immuneACCESS table is confined to in-frame rearrangements and falls short of the full clone set. An unresolved V gene accounts for under half of the shortfall where checked; the remainder is of unknown origin. The V and J calls and clone size were taken over from that table, and D and trimming were inferred from the DNA. The table for this sample lists over 50,000 clones; around 85% of them were counted only once. Less than 6.5% of the sample rests with the top ten.

In this chain, TRBV7-3 is recombined with TRBJ2-6; a confident D gene designation cannot be given. The sequenced sample was peripheral blood. The source of this sequence is an older man with acute or convalescent COVID-19. The DNA sequence is TGTGCCAGCAGCCTCCGGGCTGGGGCCAACGTCCTGACTTTC. Its protein product is CASSLRAGANVLTF.